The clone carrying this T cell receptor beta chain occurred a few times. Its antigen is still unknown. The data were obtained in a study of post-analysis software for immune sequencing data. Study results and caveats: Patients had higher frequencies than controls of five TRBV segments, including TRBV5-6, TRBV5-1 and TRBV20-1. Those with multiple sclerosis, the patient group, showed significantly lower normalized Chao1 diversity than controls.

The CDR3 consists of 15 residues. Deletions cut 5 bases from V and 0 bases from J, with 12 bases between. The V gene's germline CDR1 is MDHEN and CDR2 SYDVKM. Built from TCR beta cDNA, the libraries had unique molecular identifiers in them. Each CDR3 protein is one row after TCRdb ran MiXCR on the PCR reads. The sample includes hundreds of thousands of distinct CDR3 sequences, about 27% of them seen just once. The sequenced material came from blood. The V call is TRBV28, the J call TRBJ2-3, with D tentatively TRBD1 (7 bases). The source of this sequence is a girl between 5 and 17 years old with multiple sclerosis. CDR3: CASSPGGQSTDTQYF. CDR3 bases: TGTGCCAGCAGTCCAGGGGGGCAAAGCACAGATACGCAGTATTTT. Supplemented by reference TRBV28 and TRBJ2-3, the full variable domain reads DVKVTQSSRYLVKRTGEKVFLECVQDMDHENMFWYRQDPGLGLRLIYFSYDVKMKEKGDIPEGYSVSREKKERFSLILESASTNQTSMYLCASSPGGQSTDTQYFGPGTRLTVL.